This T cell receptor (beta chain) was documented in a study of early T cells in non-severe SARS-CoV-2 infection. Across the study: Bulk RNA isolated from unsorted whole blood underwent sequencing; chains were not paired. Points from the study as a whole: VDJdb matches were skewed toward anti-spike CD8 T cell responses.

This clonotype showed up just a few times. No antigen is known for it. Attachment of unique molecular identifiers to individual cDNA molecules was performed. TCRdb itself ran the 5' RACE reads through MiXCR, one entry per CDR3 protein. The sample lists around 68,000 distinct CDR3 sequences, 10% to 15% occurring once. The ends were cut back, 3 bases at V and 6 bases at J, with 9 bases in the middle. The CDR3 runs 12 residues. The V gene's germline CDR1 is DFQATT and CDR2 SNEGSKA (reference sequence). The V call is TRBV20-1, the J call TRBJ2-1; D is unresolved. Material: whole blood, obtained at baseline. The sequence came from an adult who was a healthcare worker with PCR-confirmed SARS-CoV-2 infection or an uninfected control (not recorded which). The CDR3 protein is CSASPGPNEQFF. Written as DNA, the CDR3 is TGCAGTGCTAGTCCGGGTCCCAATGAGCAGTTCTTC.